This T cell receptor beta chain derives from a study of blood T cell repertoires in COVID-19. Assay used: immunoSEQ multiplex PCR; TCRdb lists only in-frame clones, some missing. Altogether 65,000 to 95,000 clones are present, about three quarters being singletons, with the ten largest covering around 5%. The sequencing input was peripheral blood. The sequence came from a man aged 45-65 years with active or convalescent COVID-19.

The CDR3 DNA reads as TGTGCCATCAGTGAGTCGGGGGGGCCCCAGGAAAAACTGTTTTTT. Its translation is CAISESGGPQEKLFF. This chain uses TRBV10-3 with TRBJ1-4, with D maybe TRBD1 (6 bases). CDR3 size: 15 residues. Germline CDR1 and CDR2: ENHRY and SYGVKD. Trimming stripped 0 bases from V and 8 bases from J, with 13 bases between.